This entry is about one T cell receptor beta chain. Its antigen is unidentified. The data belong to a study of graft-versus-host responses after intestinal transplantation. Sequenced by immunoSEQ multiplex PCR; TCRdb stores in-frame clones only, minus some. Among about 100,000 clones listed, around 92% were seen once. The CDR3 consists of 16 residues. The ends lost 0 bases at V and 2 bases at J; junction bases unmatched: 2. The germline CDR1 and CDR2 sequences are LGHNA and YNFKEQ. The receptor comes from a human donor who was the organ donor for an intestinal transplant. The source material was unstimulated CD4+ T cells sorted from spleen or lymph node cells, sampled before transplant. V is TRBV4-2 and J is TRBJ2-3; TRBD2 aligns across 10 bases. Here the CDR3 reads CASSQESGGATDTQYF. CDR3 nucleotides: TGTGCCAGCAGCCAAGAAAGCGGGGGGGCCACAGATACGCAGTATTTT.